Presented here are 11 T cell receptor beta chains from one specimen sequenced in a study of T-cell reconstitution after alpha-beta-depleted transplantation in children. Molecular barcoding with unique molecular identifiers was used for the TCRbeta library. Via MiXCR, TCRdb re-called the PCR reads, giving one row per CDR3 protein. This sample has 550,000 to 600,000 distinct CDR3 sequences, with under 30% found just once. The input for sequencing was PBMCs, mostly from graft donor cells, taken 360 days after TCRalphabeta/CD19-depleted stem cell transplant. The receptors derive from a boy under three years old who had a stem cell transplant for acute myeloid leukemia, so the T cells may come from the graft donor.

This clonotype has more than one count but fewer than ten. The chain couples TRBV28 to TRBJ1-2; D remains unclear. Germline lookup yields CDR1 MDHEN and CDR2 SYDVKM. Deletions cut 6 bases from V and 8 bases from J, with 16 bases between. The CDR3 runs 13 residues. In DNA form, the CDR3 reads TGTGCCAGCAGCTCGGACGGGGAAGGGGGCTACACCTTC. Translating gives CASSSDGEGGYTF.

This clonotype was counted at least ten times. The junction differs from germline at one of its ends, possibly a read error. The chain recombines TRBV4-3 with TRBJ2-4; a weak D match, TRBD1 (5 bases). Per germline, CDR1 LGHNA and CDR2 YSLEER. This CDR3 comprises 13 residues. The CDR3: CASSQDTRTRSSW. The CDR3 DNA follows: TGCGCCAGCAGCCAAGATACCCGGACACGGTCCTCTTGG.

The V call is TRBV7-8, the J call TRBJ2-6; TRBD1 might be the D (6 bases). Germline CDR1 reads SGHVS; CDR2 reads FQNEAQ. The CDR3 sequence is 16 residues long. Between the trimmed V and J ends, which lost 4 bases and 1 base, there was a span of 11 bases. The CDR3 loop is CASSSRTASGANVLTF. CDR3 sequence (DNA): TGTGCCAGCAGCTCCCGGACAGCTTCTGGGGCCAACGTCCTGACTTTC.

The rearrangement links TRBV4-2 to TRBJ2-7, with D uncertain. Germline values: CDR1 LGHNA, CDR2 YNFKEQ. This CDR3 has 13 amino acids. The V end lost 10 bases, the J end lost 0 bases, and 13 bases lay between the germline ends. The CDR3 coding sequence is TGTGCCATGGGCCCCAGGCGCTCCTACGAGCAGTACTTC. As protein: CAMGPRRSYEQYF.

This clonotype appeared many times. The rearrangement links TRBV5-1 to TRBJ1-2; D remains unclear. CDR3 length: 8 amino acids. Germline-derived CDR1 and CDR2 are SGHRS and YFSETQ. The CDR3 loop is CVAGGYTF. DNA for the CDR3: TGCGTGGCTGGAGGCTACACCTTC. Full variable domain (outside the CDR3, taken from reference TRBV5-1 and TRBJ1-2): KAGVTQTPRYLIKTRGQQVTLSCSPISGHRSVSWYQQTPGQGLQFLFEYFSETQRNKGNFPGRFSGRQFSNSRSEMNVSTLELGDSALYLCVAGGYTFGSGTRLTVV.

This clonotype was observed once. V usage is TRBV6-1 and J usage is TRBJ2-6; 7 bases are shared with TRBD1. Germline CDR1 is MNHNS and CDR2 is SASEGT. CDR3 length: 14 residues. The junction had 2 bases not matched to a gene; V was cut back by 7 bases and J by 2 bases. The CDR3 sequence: CASNTGAGANVLTF. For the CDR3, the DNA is TGTGCCAGCAACACAGGGGCTGGGGCCAACGTCCTGACTTTC.

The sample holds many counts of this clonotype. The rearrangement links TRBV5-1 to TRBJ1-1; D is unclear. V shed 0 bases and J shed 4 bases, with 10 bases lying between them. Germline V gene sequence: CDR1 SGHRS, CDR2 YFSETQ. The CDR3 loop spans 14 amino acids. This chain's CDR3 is CASSLERKFTEAFF. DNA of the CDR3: TGCGCCAGCAGCTTGGAAAGGAAATTCACTGAAGCTTTCTTT.

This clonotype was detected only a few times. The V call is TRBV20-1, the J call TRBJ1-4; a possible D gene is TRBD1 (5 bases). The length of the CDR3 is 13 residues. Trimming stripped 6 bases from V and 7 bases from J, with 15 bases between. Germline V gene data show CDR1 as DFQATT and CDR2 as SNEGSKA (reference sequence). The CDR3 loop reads CSATQGVGEKLFF. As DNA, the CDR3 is TGCAGTGCAACCCAGGGCGTCGGTGAAAAACTGTTTTTT.

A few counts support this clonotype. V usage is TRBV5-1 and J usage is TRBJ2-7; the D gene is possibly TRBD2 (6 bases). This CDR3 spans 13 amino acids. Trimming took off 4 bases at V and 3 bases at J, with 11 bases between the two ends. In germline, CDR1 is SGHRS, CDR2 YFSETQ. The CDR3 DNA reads TGCGCCAGCAGCGCGGGACCTCTCTACGAGCAGTACTTC. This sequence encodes CASSAGPLYEQYF.

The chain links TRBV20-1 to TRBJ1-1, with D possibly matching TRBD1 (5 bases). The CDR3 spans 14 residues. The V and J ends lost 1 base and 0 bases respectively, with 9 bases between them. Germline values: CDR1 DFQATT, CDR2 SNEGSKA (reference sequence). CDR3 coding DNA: TGCAGTGCTAGAGCGGGACGGATGAACACTGAAGCTTTCTTT. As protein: CSARAGRMNTEAFF.

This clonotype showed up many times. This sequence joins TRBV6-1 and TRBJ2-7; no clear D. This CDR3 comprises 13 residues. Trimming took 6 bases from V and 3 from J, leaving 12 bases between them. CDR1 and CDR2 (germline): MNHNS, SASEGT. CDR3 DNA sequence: TGTGCCAGCAGGCGCCTAGAAGGCTACGAGCAGTACGTC. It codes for CASRRLEGYEQYV.